The 13 T cell receptor beta chains listed next were all sequenced from one sample in a study of long-term antiretroviral therapy in people with HIV. Survey-level immunoSEQ v3.0 assays were run. Produced via immunoSEQ multiplex PCR; TCRdb's table is partial and in-frame only. This sample has 45,000 to 50,000 clones; around 80% occur once, and the top ten carry 2.5% to 3.5%. The material was unsorted PBMCs, obtained 0.8 years after starting antiretroviral therapy. The source is a woman between 18 and 29 years old with HIV.

Details on this clone: One junction end disagrees with the germline gene, perhaps due to a read error. The genes are TRBV9 and TRBJ1-2; a weak D match, TRBD1 (5 bases). The germline gives CDR1 SGDLS, CDR2 YYNGEE. The CDR3 is 15 amino acids. CDR3 protein: CASSVDSGGGAAAFF. Here the CDR3 DNA reads TGTGCCAGCAGCGTAGATTCGGGGGGAGGGGCAGCCGCATTCTTC.

This sequence joins TRBV7-2 and TRBJ1-2, with D tentatively TRBD1 (5 bases). Per the germline V gene, CDR1 is SGHTA and CDR2 is FQGNSA. This CDR3 is built from 15 residues. Between the trimmed V and J ends, which lost 1 base and 7 bases, there was a span of 16 bases. The CDR3 DNA sequence: TGTGCCAGCAGCTTAGGTACAGGTCCTGGCCGTGGCTACACCTTC. As protein: CASSLGTGPGRGYTF.

This clone has a single count. The V gene is TRBV7-2, the J gene TRBJ2-1; tentatively, D is TRBD1 or TRBD2 (6 bases each). Trimming left V 1 base short and J 0 bases short, with 16 bases between. The CDR3 length is 18 residues. Germline V lookup: CDR1 SGHTA, CDR2 FQGNSA. CDR3 sequence: CASSLDRRGRSSYNEQFF. CDR3 coding DNA: TGTGCCAGCAGCTTAGACCGCCGGGGGCGGAGCTCCTACAATGAGCAGTTCTTC.

The chain has TRBV19 and TRBJ2-5, with D perhaps matching TRBD1 (6 bases). The CDR3 has 13 amino acids. V lost 6 bases, J lost 5 bases, and 13 bases lay in between. Germline V lookup: CDR1 LNHDA, CDR2 SQIVND (reference sequence). Here the CDR3 reads CASRGYRAETQYF. DNA of the CDR3: TGTGCCAGTAGAGGGTACAGGGCTGAGACCCAGTACTTC.

This sequence joins TRBV11-2 and TRBJ2-7; D might be TRBD1 (6 bases). This CDR3 comprises 16 residues. CDR1 is SGHAT and CDR2 is FQNNGV in the germline V gene. V shed 2 bases and J shed 8 bases, with 22 bases lying between them. The CDR3 here is CASSLTPPGTPGQQYF. CDR3 coding DNA: TGTGCCAGCAGCTTAACCCCGCCCGGGACACCGGGGCAGCAGTACTTC.

The genes are TRBV12-5 and TRBJ2-1; 9 positions match TRBD2. Germline CDR1 reads LGHNT; CDR2 reads FRNRAP. Trimming at V came to 2 bases and at J to 5 bases, leaving 7 bases not matched to a gene. The CDR3 totals 16 residues. In DNA, the CDR3 is TGTGCTAGTGGTTTGCGTAGCGGGGGACTCCACAATGAGCAGTTCTTC. Encoded protein: CASGLRSGGLHNEQFF.

V and J are TRBV19 and TRBJ2-3; D unresolved. The germline V gene encodes CDR1 LNHDA and CDR2 SQIVND (reference sequence). This CDR3 comprises 17 residues. The V gene lost 3 bases and the J gene lost 0 bases, with 16 bases spanning the gap. The CDR3 sequence: CASSINYKKLSTDTQYF. CDR3 nucleotides: TGTGCCAGTAGTATTAACTACAAGAAGCTTAGCACAGATACGCAGTATTTT.

This sequence joins TRBV28 and TRBJ1-2, with D unclear. The V gene's germline CDR1 is MDHEN and CDR2 SYDVKM. The CDR3 has 14 amino acids. Trimming took 6 bases from V and 4 from J, leaving 15 bases between them. In DNA form, the CDR3 reads TGTGCCAGCAGCCCCCCGACGAAATCCTATGGCTACACCTTC. Amino acids: CASSPPTKSYGYTF.

The genes are TRBV11-2 and TRBJ2-3; D gene ambiguous. Trimming took off 3 bases at V and 1 base at J, with 5 bases between the two ends. The CDR3 has 13 residues. Germline V gene lookup returns CDR1 SGHAT and CDR2 FQNNGV. CDR3 region: CASSFPGTDTQYF. The CDR3, as DNA: TGTGCCAGCAGCTTTCCGGGCACAGATACGCAGTATTTT.

The rearrangement links TRBV9 to TRBJ2-3; D may be TRBD1 (5 bases). Between the trimmed V and J ends, which lost 0 bases and 0 bases, there was a span of 8 bases. The CDR3 sequence is 15 residues long. CDR1 SGDLS and CDR2 YYNGEE come from the germline V gene. The CDR3, as DNA: TGTGCCAGCAGCGTAGATGGGGCTAGCACAGATACGCAGTATTTT. It is translated as CASSVDGASTDTQYF.

This chain uses TRBV6-5 with TRBJ2-7; 13 nucleotides align to TRBD2. This CDR3 comprises 14 residues. Unmatched junction bases numbered 7, after V lost 8 bases and J lost 6 bases. From germline, CDR1 is MNHEY and CDR2 SVGAGI. This CDR3 is CASVRTSGSAEQYF. For the CDR3, the DNA is TGTGCCAGCGTCCGGACTAGCGGGAGTGCCGAGCAGTACTTC.

This clone was observed a handful of times. Other nucleotide sequences from this sample produce the same CDR3. The chain combines TRBV5-4 with TRBJ2-3; 8 bases match TRBD2. Germline-derived CDR1 and CDR2 are SGHNT and YYREEE (reference sequence). This CDR3 is built from 15 residues. Trimming cost V 4 bases and J 1 base; bases outside gene matches: 5. CDR3 sequence reads: CASSPGGAGTDTQYF. The CDR3 DNA reads as TGTGCCAGCAGCCCCGGGGGGGCGGGCACAGATACGCAGTATTTT.

The chain couples TRBV27 to TRBJ2-1; D is undetermined. With 0 bases removed from V and 6 bases from J, the gap between germline ends came to 9 bases. CDR1 and CDR2 from the germline V gene are MNHEY and SMNVEV (reference sequence). The CDR3 loop spans 14 amino acids. The CDR3 DNA is TGTGCCAGCAGTTTATCAGGATCCCTCAATGAGCAGTTCTTC. It specifies CASSLSGSLNEQFF.